Sequencing of this T cell receptor beta chain was carried out in a study of regulatory T cells in long-lasting Graves disease. Study findings and constraints: Persistent disease showed a preference for TRBV28, TRBJ1-2 and TRBJ2-5.

Note on this clonotype: Its antigen remains unknown.

Arm-PCR of CDR3 regions with iRepertoire HTBI primers generated TCR beta libraries. TCRdb redid the calling of the multiplex PCR reads with MiXCR, one entry per CDR3 protein. The sample yields about half a million distinct CDR3 sequences, approximately 12% seen once. The CDR3 loop spans 15 amino acids. Germline V lookup: CDR1 SGHVS, CDR2 FQNEAQ. With 5 bases clipped from V and 0 bases from J, the junction kept 5 bases outside the gene matches. As to time point: newly diagnosed GD, antithyroid drugs for less than 3 months. RNA from PBMCs was the source of the TCR library. The same data also contributed to another study, on T cells in Graves' hyperthyroidism and ophthalmopathy.

This sequence originates from a woman aged 30 to 39 with Graves disease. This sample comprised peripheral blood mononuclear cells (PBMCs), obtained at new diagnosis, from a patient treated with antithyroid drugs. The chain joins TRBV7-8 to TRBJ1-2; 8 bases are a match to TRBD1. Here the CDR3 reads CASSAKTGANYGYTF. The DNA of the CDR3 is TGTGCCAGCAGCGCCAAGACAGGGGCTAACTATGGCTACACCTTC.